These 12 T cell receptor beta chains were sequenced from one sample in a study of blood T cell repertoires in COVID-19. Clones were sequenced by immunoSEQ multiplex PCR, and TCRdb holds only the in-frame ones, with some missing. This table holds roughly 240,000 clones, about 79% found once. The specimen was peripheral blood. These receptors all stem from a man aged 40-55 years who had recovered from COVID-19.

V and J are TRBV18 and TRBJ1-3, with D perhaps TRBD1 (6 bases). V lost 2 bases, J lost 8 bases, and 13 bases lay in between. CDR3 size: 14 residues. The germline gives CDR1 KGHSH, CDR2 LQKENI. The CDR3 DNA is TGTGCCAGCTCACCAGGGACACCCGGGGACACCATATATTTT. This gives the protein CASSPGTPGDTIYF.

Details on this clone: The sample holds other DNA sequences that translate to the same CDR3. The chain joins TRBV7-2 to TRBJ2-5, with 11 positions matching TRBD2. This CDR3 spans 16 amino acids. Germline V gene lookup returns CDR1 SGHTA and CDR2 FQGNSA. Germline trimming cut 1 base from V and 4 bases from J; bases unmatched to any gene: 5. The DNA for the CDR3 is TGTGCCAGCAGCTTAGTATTAGCGGGAGGGGGAGAGACCCAGTACTTC. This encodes CASSLVLAGGGETQYF.

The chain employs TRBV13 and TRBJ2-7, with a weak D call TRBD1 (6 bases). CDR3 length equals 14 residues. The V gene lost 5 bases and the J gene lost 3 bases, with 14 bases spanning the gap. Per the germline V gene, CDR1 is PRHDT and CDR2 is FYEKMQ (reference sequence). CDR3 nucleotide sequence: TGTGCCAGCAGCCTTCGGGACAAGGGCTACGAGCAGTACTTC. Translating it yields CASSLRDKGYEQYF.

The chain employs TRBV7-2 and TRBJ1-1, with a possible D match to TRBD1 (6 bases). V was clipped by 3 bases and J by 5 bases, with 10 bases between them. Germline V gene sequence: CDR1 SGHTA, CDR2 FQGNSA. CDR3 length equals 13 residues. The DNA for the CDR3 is TGTGCCAGCAGCTTCACAGGGTGGACTGAAGCTTTCTTT. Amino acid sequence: CASSFTGWTEAFF.

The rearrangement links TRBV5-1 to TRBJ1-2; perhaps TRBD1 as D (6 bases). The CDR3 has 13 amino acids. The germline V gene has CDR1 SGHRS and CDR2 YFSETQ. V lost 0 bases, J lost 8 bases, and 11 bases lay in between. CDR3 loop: CASSLGTDDGYTF. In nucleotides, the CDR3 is TGCGCCAGCAGCTTGGGGACAGATGACGGCTACACCTTC.

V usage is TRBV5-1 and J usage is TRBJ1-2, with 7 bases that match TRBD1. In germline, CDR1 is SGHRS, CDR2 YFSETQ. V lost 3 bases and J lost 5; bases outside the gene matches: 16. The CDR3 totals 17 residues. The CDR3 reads CASSSRGGTATIYGYTF. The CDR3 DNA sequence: TGCGCCAGCAGCTCCAGGGGCGGGACAGCTACAATTTATGGCTACACCTTC.

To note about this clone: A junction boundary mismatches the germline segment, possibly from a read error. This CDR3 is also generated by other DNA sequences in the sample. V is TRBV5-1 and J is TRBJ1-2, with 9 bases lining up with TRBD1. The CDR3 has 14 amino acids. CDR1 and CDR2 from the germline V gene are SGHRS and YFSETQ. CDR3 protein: CASSLGDRAYGYTF. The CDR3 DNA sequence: TGCGCCAGCAGTTTGGGGGACAGGGCCTATGGCTACACCTTC.

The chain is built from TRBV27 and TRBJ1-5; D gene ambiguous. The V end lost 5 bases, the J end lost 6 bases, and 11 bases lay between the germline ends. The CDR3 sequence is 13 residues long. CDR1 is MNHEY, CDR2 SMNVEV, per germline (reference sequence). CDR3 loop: CASSHGFGQPQHF. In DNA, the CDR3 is TGTGCCAGCAGTCACGGGTTTGGTCAGCCCCAGCATTTT.

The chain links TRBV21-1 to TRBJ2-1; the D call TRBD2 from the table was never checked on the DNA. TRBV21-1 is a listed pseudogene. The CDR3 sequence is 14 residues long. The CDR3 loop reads CASSKLLARNEQFF. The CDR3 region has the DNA TGTGCCAGCAGCAAACTACTAGCTAGGAATGAGCAGTTCTTC.

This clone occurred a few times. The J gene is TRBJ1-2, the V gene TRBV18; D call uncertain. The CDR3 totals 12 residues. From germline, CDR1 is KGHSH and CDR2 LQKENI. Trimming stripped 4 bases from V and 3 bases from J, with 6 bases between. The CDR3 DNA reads TGTGCCAGCTCACTTAGAGACTATGGCTACACCTTC. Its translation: CASSLRDYGYTF.

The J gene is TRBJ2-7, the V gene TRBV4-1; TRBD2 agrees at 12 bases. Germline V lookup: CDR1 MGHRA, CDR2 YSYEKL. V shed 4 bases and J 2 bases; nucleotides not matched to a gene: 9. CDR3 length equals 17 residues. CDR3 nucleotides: TGCGCCAGCAGCCGCCAAGGCCCTAGCGGGAGGGCCTACGAGCAGTACTTC. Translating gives CASSRQGPSGRAYEQYF.

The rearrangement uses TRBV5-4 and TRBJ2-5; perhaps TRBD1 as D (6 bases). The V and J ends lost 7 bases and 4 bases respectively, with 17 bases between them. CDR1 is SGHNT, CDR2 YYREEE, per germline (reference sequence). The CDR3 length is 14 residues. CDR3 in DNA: TGTGCCAGCGCCAAAGCACTGGGGGCAGAGACCCAGTACTTC. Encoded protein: CASAKALGAETQYF.